The rows below give T cell receptor beta chains drawn from one sample of a study of molecular identifiers for immune sequencing clone quantification. TCRdb used MiXCR to reprocess the PCR reads, holding one entry per CDR3 protein. The table shows approximately 590,000 distinct CDR3 sequences, with about 25% occurring only once. The sequencing input was naive CD8+ T cells from blood, with Jurkat cell RNA spiked in. Source of these receptors: a human donor in good health. Some libraries in this study had Jurkat cell RNA spiked in. Each CDR3 is given with its conserved first and last residue. D genes are given only for firm matches. For some rows the clone size is stated as once, few or many, or as a class when expanded; others skip it.

>NA|TRBV27|many|TRBJ1-1
CASSLGRNRVAEAFF
TGTGCCAGCAGTTTAGGACGTAACAGGGTCGCTGAAGCTTTCTTT
>TRBD1|TRBV7-9|few|TRBJ2-7
CASSITRDRGNSYEQYF
TGTGCCAGCAGCATAACCCGGGACAGGGGGAACTCCTACGAGCAGTACTTC
>TRBD1|TRBV7-9|many|TRBJ1-2
CASSPDRGDGYTF
TGTGCCAGCAGTCCTGACAGGGGCGATGGCTACACCTTC
>NA|TRBV11-3|NA|TRBJ2-3
CASSARDSGPGTDTQYF
TGTGCCAGCAGCGCCCGGGATAGCGGACCAGGCACAGATACGCAGTATTTT
>TRBD1|TRBV11-3|many|TRBJ2-3
CASSPTGADTQYF
TGTGCCAGCAGTCCCACAGGGGCAGATACGCAGTATTTT
>TRBD2|TRBV6-2/TRBV6-3|NA|TRBJ2-1
CASSYSASGGAFRNEQFF
TGTGCCAGCAGTTACTCGGCTAGCGGGGGGGCCTTCCGAAATGAGCAGTTCTTC
>NA|TRBV7-2|many|TRBJ2-7
CATQDAAAGRYEQYF
TGTGCCACCCAAGACGCGGCGGCGGGTAGGTACGAGCAGTACTTC
>NA|TRBV25-1|many|TRBJ2-3
CASSEYTHTDTQYF
TGTGCCAGCAGTGAATATACCCACACAGATACGCAGTATTTT
>NA|TRBV29-1|many|TRBJ2-5
CSGIRALQETQYF
TGCAGCGGAATCAGGGCCCTCCAAGAGACCCAGTACTTC
>TRBD2|TRBV5-1|many|TRBJ2-3
CASSLAGLPSTDTQYF
TGCGCCAGCAGCTTGGCGGGACTACCTAGCACAGATACGCAGTATTTT
>TRBD1|TRBV27|NA|TRBJ1-1
CASSPWTGREAFF
TGTGCCAGCAGTCCATGGACAGGAAGAGAAGCTTTCTTT
>NA|TRBV27|NA|TRBJ2-7
CASSLGGRTAYEQYF
TGTGCCAGCAGTTTAGGGGGAAGGACGGCCTACGAGCAGTACTTC
>TRBD1|TRBV20-1|many|TRBJ2-7
CSAPGGTVSYEQYF
TGCAGTGCCCCAGGTGGGACAGTATCCTACGAGCAGTACTTC
>NA|TRBV20-1|many|TRBJ2-7
CSAGGPGSYEQYF
TGCAGTGCTGGCGGGCCTGGCTCCTACGAGCAGTACTTC
>NA|TRBV12-3/TRBV12-4|many|TRBJ1-5
CASSHGHPSNQPQHF
TGTGCCAGCAGTCACGGACATCCCAGCAATCAGCCCCAGCATTTT
>TRBD2|TRBV29-1|many|TRBJ2-7
CSVTGLAAYEQYF
TGCAGCGTTACCGGACTAGCGGCCTACGAGCAGTACTTC